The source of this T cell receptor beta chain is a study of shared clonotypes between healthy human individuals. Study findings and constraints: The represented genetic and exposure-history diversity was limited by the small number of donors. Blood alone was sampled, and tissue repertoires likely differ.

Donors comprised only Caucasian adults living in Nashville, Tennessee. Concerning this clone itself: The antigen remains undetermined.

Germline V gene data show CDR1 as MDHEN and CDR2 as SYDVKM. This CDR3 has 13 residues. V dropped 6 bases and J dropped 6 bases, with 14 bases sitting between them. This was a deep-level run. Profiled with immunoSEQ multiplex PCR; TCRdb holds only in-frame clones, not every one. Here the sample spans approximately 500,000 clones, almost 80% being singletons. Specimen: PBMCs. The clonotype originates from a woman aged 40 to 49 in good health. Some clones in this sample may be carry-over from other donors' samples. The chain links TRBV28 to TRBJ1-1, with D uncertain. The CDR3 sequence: CASRRVGYAEAFF. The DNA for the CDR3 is TGTGCCAGCAGGAGGGTGGGTTACGCTGAAGCTTTCTTT.